This is a list of T cell receptor beta chains from one sample in a study of blood T cell repertoires in COVID-19. The data were produced by immunoSEQ multiplex PCR, yet TCRdb's version contains in-frame clones alone and is incomplete. Of more than 60,000 clones listed, about 88% are singletons. Sequenced: PBMCs or T cells enriched from blood (not recorded which). Source of these receptors: a woman aged 40 to 50 who had recovered from COVID-19. Both conserved end residues are part of each CDR3. A D gene is named only where the DNA matches it firmly. Expanded clones get a size class; other rows say once, few or many, or leave the size out.

V gene,J gene,D gene,clone size,CDR3 DNA,CDR3 protein
TRBV10-1,TRBJ1-1,NA,NA,TGCGCCAGCAGTGAGTCTCGGGAGATTATGAACACTGAAGCTTTCTTT,CASSESREIMNTEAFF
TRBV3-1/TRBV3-2,TRBJ2-7,NA,once,TGTGCCAGCAGCCAACAGGGGTTTCAGTACTTC,CASSQQGFQYF
TRBV5-1,TRBJ2-7,NA,NA,TGCGCCAGCAGCTTATGGCCGTCCAGGGGAACCGAGCAGTACTTC,CASSLWPSRGTEQYF
TRBV5-1,TRBJ2-6,TRBD2,NA,TGCGCCAGCAGCTTGGGTAGCGGGGGATGGGCCTCTGGGGCCAACGTCCTGACTTTC,CASSLGSGGWASGANVLTF
TRBV7-8,TRBJ2-7,TRBD1,once,TGTGCCAGCAGCTTGGGGGGACAGGGGTACGAGCAGTACTTC,CASSLGGQGYEQYF
TRBV12-5,TRBJ1-1,NA,NA,TGTGCTAGTGGTTTGTCCGCCGGGACACAGAACACTGAAGCTTTCTTT,CASGLSAGTQNTEAFF
TRBV10-3,TRBJ1-2,TRBD1,NA,TGTGCCATCAGCGGGACAGGGAGCGGCTACACCTTC,CAISGTGSGYTF
TRBV11-2,TRBJ1-1,TRBD1,NA,TGTGCCAGCAGCTCCCCCCGACAGGGACACCACCTACTGAACACTGAAGCTTTCTTT,CASSSPRQGHHLLNTEAFF
TRBV2,TRBJ1-3,TRBD1,NA,TGTGCCAGCAGTGTGACAGGGATGGGAAACACCATATATTTT,CASSVTGMGNTIYF
TRBV5-6,TRBJ2-1,NA,NA,TGTGCCTCTTTCGGGAGCTACAATGAGCAGTTCTTC,CASFGSYNEQFF
TRBV5-1,TRBJ1-5,NA,NA,TGCGCCAGCAGCTTGGGGACAGTTCCAAATCAGCCCCAGCATTTT,CASSLGTVPNQPQHF